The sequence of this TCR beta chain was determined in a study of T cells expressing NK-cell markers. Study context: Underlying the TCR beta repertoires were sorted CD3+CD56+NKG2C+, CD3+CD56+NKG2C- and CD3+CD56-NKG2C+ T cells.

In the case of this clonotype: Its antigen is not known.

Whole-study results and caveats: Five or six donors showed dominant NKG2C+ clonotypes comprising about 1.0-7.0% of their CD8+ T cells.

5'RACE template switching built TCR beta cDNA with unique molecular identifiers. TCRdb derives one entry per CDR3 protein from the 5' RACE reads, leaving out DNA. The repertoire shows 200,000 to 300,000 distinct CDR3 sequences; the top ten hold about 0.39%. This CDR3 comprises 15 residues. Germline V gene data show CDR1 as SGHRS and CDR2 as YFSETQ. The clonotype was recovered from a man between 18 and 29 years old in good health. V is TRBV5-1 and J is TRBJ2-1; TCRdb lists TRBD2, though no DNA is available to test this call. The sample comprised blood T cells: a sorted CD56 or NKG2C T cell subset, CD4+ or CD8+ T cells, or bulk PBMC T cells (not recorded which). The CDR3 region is CASSLDSGLRNEQFF.